This is a list of T cell receptor beta chains from one sample in a study of spatial heterogeneity in lung cancer. MiXCR, applied by TCRdb to the 5' RACE reads, yields one record per CDR3 protein. The sample shows under 8,000 distinct CDR3 sequences, 1.3% of them seen only once. The starting material was lung tumor tissue, obtained at surgery. The receptors here all came from a male donor with early-stage non-small cell lung cancer. The CDR3 runs from the conserved cysteine through the conserved F or W. The order of the fields is J gene, D gene, clone size, V gene, CDR3 DNA, CDR3 protein. A D gene is named only where the DNA matches it firmly. Clone size reads once, few, many, or a class if the clone is expanded.

TRBJ2-1 | TRBD2 | many | TRBV7-9 | TGTGCCAGCAGCACCTCGACTAGCGTCTCCTACAATGAGCAGTTCTTC | CASSTSTSVSYNEQFF
TRBJ2-2 | - | many | TRBV2 | TGTGCCAGCAGTGAAGCGCGGCGGGCGAACACCGGGGAGCTGTTTTTT | CASSEARRANTGELFF
TRBJ2-3 | - | many | TRBV5-5 | TGTGCCAGCAGCTTGCTAGAGGGCGGGAGCACAGATACGCAGTATTTT | CASSLLEGGSTDTQYF
TRBJ2-7 | TRBD1 | many | TRBV25-1 | TGTGCCAGCAGCCGGGACAGGGAAGCCGAGCAGTACTTC | CASSRDREAEQYF
TRBJ2-3 | - | medium-sized | TRBV29-1 | TGCAGCGCGTGGACGGAGATTACGCAGTATTTT | CSAWTEITQYF
TRBJ1-3 | TRBD1 | many | TRBV12-3/TRBV12-4 | TGTGCCAGCAGCAGGGGGGACGGACGCTCTGGAAACACCATATATTTT | CASSRGDGRSGNTIYF
TRBJ2-7 | - | medium-sized | TRBV3-1 | TGTGCCAGCAGCCCACAGGGTTACGAGCAGTACTTC | CASSPQGYEQYF
TRBJ2-1 | - | medium-sized | TRBV18 | TGTGCCAGCTCATCGCCGACCCGCAATGAGCAGTTCTTC | CASSSPTRNEQFF
TRBJ2-2 | TRBD2 | many | TRBV19 | TGTGCCAGTAGTGGGTTAGCGGGGGGACTGAACACCGGGGAGCTGTTTTTT | CASSGLAGGLNTGELFF
TRBJ1-1 | - | large | TRBV2 | TGTGCCAGCAGTGAACTGGCCTTCACGGCTTTCTTT | CASSELAFTAFF
TRBJ1-2 | - | many | TRBV6-5 | TGTGCCAGCAGTACACCTACTACAGGGAATCATGGCTACACCTTC | CASSTPTTGNHGYTF
TRBJ2-3 | - | many | TRBV4-1 | TGCGCCAGCAGCCAAGCACCGGGCACAGATACGCAGTATTTT | CASSQAPGTDTQYF
TRBJ2-1 | - | many | TRBV6-5 | TGTGCCAGCAGTTTGAGTCGGGGCCCCTACAATGAGCAGTTCTTC | CASSLSRGPYNEQFF
TRBJ1-1 | TRBD1 | medium-sized | TRBV6-1 | TGTGCCAGCAGTGAACCGGGGACAGCGAACACTGAAGCTTTCTTT | CASSEPGTANTEAFF
TRBJ1-1 | TRBD1 | many | TRBV5-1 | TGCGCCAGCAGCTTGATGGAGGGGGCCACTGAAGCTTTCTTT | CASSLMEGATEAFF
TRBJ2-7 | TRBD2 | medium-sized | TRBV11-2 | TGTGCCAGCAGCGTAGCGGGGGGCTCACTAAGAGACGAGCAGTACTTC | CASSVAGGSLRDEQYF
TRBJ1-4 | - | medium-sized | TRBV6-1 | TGTGCCAGCAGTGCTGGGCGTTTTAATGAAAAACTGTTTTTT | CASSAGRFNEKLFF
TRBJ2-7 | TRBD1 | medium-sized | TRBV6-6 | TGTGCCAGCAGTTTTTTCTCAGGGGGCTACGAGCAGTACTTC | CASSFFSGGYEQYF
TRBJ2-3 | - | medium-sized | TRBV11-2 | TGTGCCAGCAGCTCAAAAGCAGATACGCAGTATTTT | CASSSKADTQYF
TRBJ2-2 | TRBD2 | many | TRBV2 | TGTGCCAGCAGTGAAGCCGCCCTAGCGGGGTCGAACACCGGGGAGCTGTTTTTT | CASSEAALAGSNTGELFF
TRBJ1-2 | - | medium-sized | TRBV2 | TGTGCCAGCAGTCCTGACATCGAGGGCTACACCTTC | CASSPDIEGYTF
TRBJ2-4 | - | medium-sized | TRBV20-1 | TGCAGTGCTAGAGATGGGGGGCAGGTGAACATTCAGTACTTC | CSARDGGQVNIQYF
TRBJ2-7 | - | medium-sized | TRBV21-1 | TGTGCCAGGACCGGGACAGTCTCAGGGGAGCAGTACTTC | CARTGTVSGEQYF
TRBJ1-4 | TRBD1 | medium-sized | TRBV5-1 | TGCGCCAGCAGCAAAGGACAGGCTGCAACTAATGAAAAACTGTTTTTT | CASSKGQAATNEKLFF
TRBJ2-1 | TRBD2 | medium-sized | TRBV20-1 | TGCAGTGCTAGAGGCACCGGGAGGCGGAGTGAGCAGTTCTTC | CSARGTGRRSEQFF
TRBJ1-3 | - | many | TRBV7-6 | TGTGCCAGCAGCTTAAGAGACGGGACGGCCAGCTCTGGAAACACCATATATTTT | CASSLRDGTASSGNTIYF
TRBJ2-3 | TRBD2 | many | TRBV6-6 | TGTGCCAGCAAAAGACTAGCGGCTTACACAGATACGCAGTATTTT | CASKRLAAYTDTQYF
TRBJ1-5 | TRBD1 | many | TRBV30 | TGTGCCTGGAGTGTAGGAGGGGGCCACATGAGTCAGCCCCAGCATTTT | CAWSVGGGHMSQPQHF
TRBJ2-3 | - | many | TRBV30 | TGTGCTTGCGCGTGGGGGGTGCTGACAGATACGCAGTATTTT | CACAWGVLTDTQYF
TRBJ2-3 | - | many | TRBV5-6 | TGTGCCAGCAGCGGACCCAAGAGGGCAGATACGCAGTATTTT | CASSGPKRADTQYF
TRBJ1-2 | - | many | TRBV5-5 | TGTGCCAGCAGCTTGGCCGGGGATTCTAACTATGGCTACACCTTC | CASSLAGDSNYGYTF
TRBJ2-1 | TRBD2 | medium-sized | TRBV3-1 | TGTGCCAGCAGCCAATCCCTAGAAGCGGGAGTGAATGAGCAGTTCTTC | CASSQSLEAGVNEQFF
TRBJ1-2 | - | medium-sized | TRBV5-1 | TGCGCCAGCAGCTTGGAACAGGGAGGCTTTGGCTACACCTTC | CASSLEQGGFGYTF
TRBJ2-7 | - | medium-sized | TRBV6-5 | TGTGCCAGCAGCGAAGACAGGTTTCCCTACGAGCAGTACTTC | CASSEDRFPYEQYF
TRBJ1-1 | - | many | TRBV2 | TGTGCCAGCAGTGAGGAGATGGAAACTGAAGCTTTCTTT | CASSEEMETEAFF
TRBJ2-7 | TRBD2 | many | TRBV7-3 | TGTGCCAGCAGATTTAGCGGGAGCCAGTCCTACGAGCAGTACTTC | CASRFSGSQSYEQYF
TRBJ2-5 | - | many | TRBV9 | TGTGCCAGCAGCGTAGGGAATAGGGAAGAGACCCAGTACTTC | CASSVGNREETQYF
TRBJ1-1 | - | medium-sized | TRBV20-1 | TGCAGTGCGGTACAGCAGAACACTGAAGCTTTCTTT | CSAVQQNTEAFF
TRBJ2-1 | TRBD1 | medium-sized | TRBV27 | TGTGCCAGCAGTCCCAGGGGGACAAGCTCCTACAATGAGCAGTTCTTC | CASSPRGTSSYNEQFF
TRBJ2-3 | - | many | TRBV7-8 | TGTGCCAGCAGCTTAGCGGGGGGGCCGTCGGATACGCAGTATTTT | CASSLAGGPSDTQYF
TRBJ2-2 | - | many | TRBV28 | TGTGCCAGCAGTCAAACGGGAGACACCGGGGAGCTGTTTTTT | CASSQTGDTGELFF
TRBJ1-1 | TRBD1 | many | TRBV7-9 | TGTGCCAGCAGCTTGACAGGGGAGACTGAAGCTTTCTTT | CASSLTGETEAFF
TRBJ2-1 | TRBD2 | many | TRBV27 | TGTGCCAGCAGTTTATCCGGGACGCGGGGGGGGGGTGAGCAGTTCTTC | CASSLSGTRGGGEQFF
TRBJ2-7 | - | medium-sized | TRBV10-3 | TGTGCCATCAGTCCCGGGACGGATTTCTACGAGCAGTACTTC | CAISPGTDFYEQYF
TRBJ2-2 | - | many | TRBV20-1 | TGCAGTGCTAGTCCCCCGGGACTTTCGAACACCGGGGAGCTGTTTTTT | CSASPPGLSNTGELFF
TRBJ2-2 | - | many | TRBV28 | TGTGCCAGCAGTTTAGGGCTCTTTAACACCGGGGAGCTGTTTTTT | CASSLGLFNTGELFF